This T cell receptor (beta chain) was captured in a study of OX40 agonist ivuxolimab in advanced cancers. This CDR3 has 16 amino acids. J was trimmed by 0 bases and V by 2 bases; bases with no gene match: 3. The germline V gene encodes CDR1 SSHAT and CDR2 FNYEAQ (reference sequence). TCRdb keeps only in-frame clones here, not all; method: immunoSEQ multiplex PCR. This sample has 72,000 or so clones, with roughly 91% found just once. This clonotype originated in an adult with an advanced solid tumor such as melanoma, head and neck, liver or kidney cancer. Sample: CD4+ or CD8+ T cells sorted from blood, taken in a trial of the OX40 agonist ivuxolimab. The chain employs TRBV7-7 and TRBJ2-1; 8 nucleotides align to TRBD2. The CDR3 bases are TGTGCCAGCAGCTTAATAGCGGGGAACTCCTACAATGAGCAGTTCTTC. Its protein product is CASSLIAGNSYNEQFF.